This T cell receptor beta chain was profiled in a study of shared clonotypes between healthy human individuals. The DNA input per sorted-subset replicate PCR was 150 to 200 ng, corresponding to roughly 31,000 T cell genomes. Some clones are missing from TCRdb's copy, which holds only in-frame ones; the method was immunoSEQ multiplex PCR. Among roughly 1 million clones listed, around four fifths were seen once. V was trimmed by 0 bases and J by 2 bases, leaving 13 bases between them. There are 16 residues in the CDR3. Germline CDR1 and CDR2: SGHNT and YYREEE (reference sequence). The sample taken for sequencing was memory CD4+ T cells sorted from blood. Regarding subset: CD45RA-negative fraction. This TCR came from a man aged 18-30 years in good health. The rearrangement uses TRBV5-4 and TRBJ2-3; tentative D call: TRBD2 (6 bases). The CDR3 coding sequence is TGTGCCAGCAGCTTGGACGGGACTCCCCACACAGATACGCAGTATTTT. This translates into CASSLDGTPHTDTQYF. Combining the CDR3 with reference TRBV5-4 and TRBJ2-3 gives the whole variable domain ETGVTQSPTHLIKTRGQQVTLRCSSQSGHNTVSWYQQALGQGPQFIFQYYREEENGRGNFPPRFSGLQFPNYSSELNVNALELDDSALYLCASSLDGTPHTDTQYFGPGTRLTVL.